Listed below are T cell receptor beta chains from one sample, sequenced in a study of shared clonotypes between healthy human individuals. Clones were read by immunoSEQ multiplex PCR, and TCRdb kept only the in-frame ones, dropping some. There are about 2,100,000 clones in the sample; just over 90% occur only once, and more than 1.5% lies in the top ten. Sequenced: naive CD8+ T cells from PBMCs. The receptors here all came from a man in his late teens or twenties in good health. Some clones in this sample may be carry-over from other donors' samples. CDR3s include the opening cysteine and the closing phenylalanine or tryptophan. D genes are given only for firm matches. Only some rows state a clone size, as once, few, many or a class for expanded clones.

clone_size	v_call	d_call	j_call	cdr3_nt	cdr3_aa
-	TRBV7-2	-	TRBJ1-2	TGTGCCAGCAGCTGGACAACTAACTATGGCTACACCTTC	CASSWTTNYGYTF
once	TRBV7-2	-	TRBJ1-1	TGTGCCAGCAGCCGAGACAGGTTCACTGAAGCTTTCTTT	CASSRDRFTEAFF
-	TRBV7-3	-	TRBJ2-2	TGTGCCAGCAGCTTACTCCTTACCGGGGAGCTGTTTTTT	CASSLLLTGELFF
-	TRBV2	-	TRBJ2-7	TGTGCCAGCAGTGAAAGGAGGGAAGAGGCCTACGAGCAGTACTTC	CASSERREEAYEQYF
-	TRBV11-1	TRBD1	TRBJ1-1	TGTGCCAGCAGCTTAAGGACAGGACTCACTGAAGCTTTCTTT	CASSLRTGLTEAFF
-	TRBV28	TRBD1	TRBJ2-7	TGTGCCAGCAGAACTCCGGGCGGACAGGCGTATTACGAGCAGTACTTC	CASRTPGGQAYYEQYF
-	TRBV4-2	-	TRBJ1-4	TGTGCCAGCAGCCCCCCAGCGAGGGAAGGAGGGGATGAAAAACTGTTTTTT	CASSPPAREGGDEKLFF
-	TRBV7-2	TRBD2	TRBJ2-1	TGTGCCAGCAGCCCACTAGCGGGAGCTTGGAATGAGCAGTTCTTC	CASSPLAGAWNEQFF
-	TRBV5-5	-	TRBJ1-4	TGTGCCAGCAGAGGGGTTAGTGGGACTAATGAAAAACTGTTTTTT	CASRGVSGTNEKLFF
-	TRBV30	-	TRBJ1-4	TGTGCCTGGAGTGTAGGATCAAATGAAAAACTGTTTTTT	CAWSVGSNEKLFF
-	TRBV7-9	-	TRBJ2-1	TGTGCCAGCAGCGCGCGAAATGAGCAGTTCTTC	CASSARNEQFF
-	TRBV28	-	TRBJ2-1	TGTGCCAGCAGCCGCATCCTTGCCCCTGTGGACAATGAGCAGTTCTTC	CASSRILAPVDNEQFF
-	TRBV11-1	-	TRBJ2-1	TGTGCCAGCAGCTTAAAAAGGGAGCAGTTCTTC	CASSLKREQFF
-	TRBV19	-	TRBJ2-5	TGTGCCAGTAGTATCCCCGGGCGCCAAGAGACCCAGTACTTC	CASSIPGRQETQYF
-	TRBV19	-	TRBJ2-1	TGTGCCAGTAGTATAGGGGCTGGGAGTGCAGCCTACAATGAGCAGTTCTTC	CASSIGAGSAAYNEQFF
few	TRBV19	-	TRBJ2-7	TGTGCCAGTAGTCCCTACGGACAGTTATACGAGCAGTACTTC	CASSPYGQLYEQYF
once	TRBV5-5	-	TRBJ2-3	TGTGCCAGCAACGAAAGAGTGGGGAATCGGGGGTATTTT	CASNERVGNRGYF
-	TRBV11-2	-	TRBJ1-4	TGTGCCAGCAGCTCCCCGCCGGGACCTCTCCTGAAACTGTTTTTT	CASSSPPGPLLKLFF
-	TRBV19	-	TRBJ2-4	TGTGCCAGTAGTATAGTCGTAGGCAAAAACATTCAGTACTTC	CASSIVVGKNIQYF
-	TRBV5-1	-	TRBJ1-2	TGCGCCAGCAGCTTGGCGTCCTTTTTTGGGTATGGGAATAACTATGGCTACACCTTC	CASSLASFFGYGNNYGYTF
-	TRBV4-1	-	TRBJ2-5	TGCGCCAGCAGCCAAGGTATACGAGCGGAGACCCAGTACTTC	CASSQGIRAETQYF
-	TRBV5-6	TRBD2	TRBJ2-3	TGTGCCAGCAGCGATTATAGACTAGCGGGCCCTAGGGATACGCAGTATTTT	CASSDYRLAGPRDTQYF
-	TRBV27	TRBD2	TRBJ2-1	TGTGCCAGCAGTTTAATATGGGGGAGGGCCCACAATGAGCAGTTCTTC	CASSLIWGRAHNEQFF
-	TRBV11-1	-	TRBJ2-3	TGTGCCAGCAGCTTAGGGAGGTGGGGCACGGCTTATACGCAGTATTTT	CASSLGRWGTAYTQYF
-	TRBV5-1	TRBD2	TRBJ2-7	TGCGCCAGCAGCGTGTCAGCGGGAGGGGCCTACGAGCAGTACTTC	CASSVSAGGAYEQYF
-	TRBV5-4	TRBD1	TRBJ1-1	TGTGCCAGCAGCGACAGGGCCAGGGGGACTGAAGCTTTCTTT	CASSDRARGTEAFF
-	TRBV29-1	-	TRBJ1-2	TGCAGCGTTGTGACAGGAAACTATGGCTACACCTTC	CSVVTGNYGYTF
-	TRBV5-1	-	TRBJ2-7	TGCGCCAGCAGAGGAGTTCTCTCCTACGAGCAGTACTTC	CASRGVLSYEQYF
-	TRBV5-6	-	TRBJ1-2	TGTGCCAGCAGCCTTAGAACCGGGACCATCTATGGCTACACCTTC	CASSLRTGTIYGYTF
-	TRBV9	TRBD2	TRBJ2-2	TGTGCCAGCAGCGTAGTGGGGGAGGGGAACACCGGGGAGCTGTTTTTT	CASSVVGEGNTGELFF
-	TRBV7-9	-	TRBJ1-1	TGTGCCAGCAGCGCCGTTGGGGGCTTGAACACTGAAGCTTTCTTT	CASSAVGGLNTEAFF
-	TRBV29-1	-	TRBJ1-1	TGCAGCGTTGCGAAAGGTAGGGGGGGCACTGAAGCTTTCTTT	CSVAKGRGGTEAFF
few	TRBV10-3	-	TRBJ1-5	TGTGCCACCGACGACAGGAGGAGCAATCAGCCCCAGCATTTT	CATDDRRSNQPQHF
-	TRBV9	TRBD2	TRBJ2-2	TGTGCCAGCAGCGCCAGCCGGGCGGGAGGGATCGGGGAGCTGTTTTTT	CASSASRAGGIGELFF
-	TRBV19	-	TRBJ1-5	TGTGCCAGTAGTATGGGGTTCCAGGGTAGCAATCAGCCCCAGCATTTT	CASSMGFQGSNQPQHF
-	TRBV6-5	TRBD2	TRBJ2-5	TGTGCCAGCAGTTTGCTAGCGGAAACCCCCAAGACCCAGTACTTC	CASSLLAETPKTQYF
-	TRBV11-2	-	TRBJ2-2	TGTGCCAGCAGCGGGAACGGGGAGCTGTTTTTT	CASSGNGELFF
-	TRBV27	-	TRBJ2-2	TGTGCCAGCACCTGGAGTGTAGTGGGCACCGGGGAGCTGTTTTTT	CASTWSVVGTGELFF
-	TRBV18	-	TRBJ2-5	TGTGCCAGCTCACCGGAGACTAGCCAAGAGACCCAGTACTTC	CASSPETSQETQYF
-	TRBV4-2	-	TRBJ2-7	TGTGCCAGCAGCCAGGCTGTGGGTATCTCCTACGAGCAGTACTTC	CASSQAVGISYEQYF
once	TRBV9	-	TRBJ1-5	TGTGCCAGCAGCGTAGACCTGGGAGGTCAGCCCCAGCATTTT	CASSVDLGGQPQHF
few	TRBV15	-	TRBJ1-4	TGTGCCACCAGCAGAGATAGGGGGTACGGTGAAAAACTGTTTTTT	CATSRDRGYGEKLFF
few	TRBV9	-	TRBJ2-2	TGTGCCAGCAGCGTAAGTCAGGTGGCCGGGGAGCTGTTTTTT	CASSVSQVAGELFF
-	TRBV7-9	-	TRBJ2-5	TGTGCCAGCAGCCCGCGGGCACGGGTTGAGACCCAGTACTTC	CASSPRARVETQYF
-	TRBV4-1	TRBD1	TRBJ2-5	TGCGCCAGCAGCCACCTACCTGGACAGGGGCAAGAGACCCAGTACTTC	CASSHLPGQGQETQYF
-	TRBV6-5	TRBD2	TRBJ2-1	TGTGCCAGCAGTTTCCTAGCGGAACGATACAATGAGCAGTTCTTC	CASSFLAERYNEQFF
-	TRBV4-2	-	TRBJ1-1	TGTGCCAGCAGCCAACCAGACTTGAACACTGAAGCTTTCTTT	CASSQPDLNTEAFF
-	TRBV6-1	-	TRBJ1-1	TGTGCCAGCAGTGAAGCACCCCGGGGGGGAGGTACTGAAGCTTTCTTT	CASSEAPRGGGTEAFF
-	TRBV5-1	-	TRBJ1-1	TGCGCCAGCACATCTTTTCGGTTCGAGGGAGCTGAAGCTTTCTTT	CASTSFRFEGAEAFF
-	TRBV9	-	TRBJ2-7	TGTGCCAGCAGCCCGGGGGAGCTAGCGAACTACGAGCAGTACTTC	CASSPGELANYEQYF
-	TRBV13	TRBD2	TRBJ2-7	TGTGCCAGCAGCCAGACTAGCGGGAGCCCCTACGAGCAGTACTTC	CASSQTSGSPYEQYF
-	TRBV5-1	TRBD1	TRBJ2-5	TGCGCCAGCAGCCCCACCGGGACAGGGGTCCAAGAGACCCAGTACTTC	CASSPTGTGVQETQYF
-	TRBV28	TRBD2	TRBJ2-7	TGTGCCAGCAGCCTGGGACTAGCGGGAGACTACGAGCAGTACTTC	CASSLGLAGDYEQYF
-	TRBV5-6	-	TRBJ2-5	TGTGCCAGCAGCTTGGTTACCCTAGTTGAGACCCAGTACTTC	CASSLVTLVETQYF
-	TRBV7-6	TRBD2	TRBJ2-1	TGTGCCAGCAGCTTAGGGACTAGCGGGAGTAGGGGCAGTGAGCAGTTCTTC	CASSLGTSGSRGSEQFF
-	TRBV14	-	TRBJ2-3	TGTGCCAGCAGCCAAGTTCGCGGAGGTAGCACAGATACGCAGTATTTT	CASSQVRGGSTDTQYF